The clone carrying this TCR beta chain was detected once. Mismatch with germline at one junction end may stem from a read error. The same CDR3 can be traced to other DNA sequences in this sample. The sample belongs to a study of naive CD8 T cells in extremely preterm neonates. Only in-frame clones appear in the TCRdb table, and some are missing; sequencing was by immunoSEQ multiplex PCR. Of about 4,800 clones detected, about 97% appear once; the ten largest clones hold over 0.4%. Germline V gene sequence: CDR1 SGHKS, CDR2 YYEKEE (reference sequence). There are 17 residues in the CDR3. Cord blood came from elective full-term cesareans at 37-41 weeks without labor or membrane rupture.

The source of this sequence is a newborn in good health. This chain joins TRBV5-5 and TRBJ1-6; no clear D gene. Input material: naive CD8+ T cells from cord blood. The CDR3: CASSFILDPTYNSPLHF. The CDR3 nucleotides are TGTGCCAGCAGCTTTATTCTAGATCCCACCTATAATTCCCCCCTCCACTTT.